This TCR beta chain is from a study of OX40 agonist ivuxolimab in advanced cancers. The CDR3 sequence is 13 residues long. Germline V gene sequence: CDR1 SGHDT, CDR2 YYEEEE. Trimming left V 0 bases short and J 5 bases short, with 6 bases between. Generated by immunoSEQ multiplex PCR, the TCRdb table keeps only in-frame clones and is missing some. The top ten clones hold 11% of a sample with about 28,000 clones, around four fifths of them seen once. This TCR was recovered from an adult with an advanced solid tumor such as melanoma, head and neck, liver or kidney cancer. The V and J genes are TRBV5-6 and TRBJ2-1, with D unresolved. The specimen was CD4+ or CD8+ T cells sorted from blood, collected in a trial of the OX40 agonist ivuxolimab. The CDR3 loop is CASSLVGNNEQFF. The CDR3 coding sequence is TGTGCCAGCAGCTTGGTAGGGAACAATGAGCAGTTCTTC.